This T cell receptor beta chain originates from a study of vaccination effects on CD4 cells after COVID-19. ViraFEST expansion of antigen-specific CD4+ T cells with viral peptide pools preceded sequencing. Investigators separated out CD4+ T cells once 10 days of culture had passed. As their vaccination, participants received two doses of either BNT162b2 or mRNA-1273. V gave up 1 base and J gave up 3 bases, with 9 bases separating them. In germline, CDR1 is MNHEY, CDR2 SVGEGT. The CDR3 covers 15 residues. In this sample, this clone turned up once. What it binds is not known. Profiled with immunoSEQ multiplex PCR; TCRdb holds only in-frame clones, not every one. Of 65,000 to 70,000 clones in the sample, under 85% are singletons; the top ten hold approximately 0.9%.

Sample: CD4+ T cells from PBMCs cultured with HCoV-OC43 spike peptides, taken after COVID-19 vaccination. The sample's subset: HCoV-OC43 spike overlapping peptide pool stimulation. The rearrangement links TRBV6-2 or TRBV6-3 to TRBJ2-2; no definite D call. The TCR sequence derives from a human donor who received a COVID-19 vaccine. Here the CDR3 reads CASSYWSADTGELFF. The CDR3 nucleotides read TGTGCCAGCAGTTACTGGTCAGCAGACACCGGGGAGCTGTTTTTT.